The 5 T cell receptor beta chains below were found in one sample sequenced in a study of T cell clonotyping in hematopoietic cell transplantation. Time point defined: recipient sample about 28 days before transplant, after cytoreduction. The data were produced by immunoSEQ multiplex PCR, yet TCRdb's version contains in-frame clones alone and is incomplete. The sample shows over 25,000 clones, around 80% of them seen only once. The starting material was peripheral blood mononuclear cells, obtained before stem cell transplant. The receptors here all came from a woman aged 55 to 70 with acute myeloid leukemia. Some clones in this sample may be carry-over from other donors' samples.

The CDR3 DNA reads as TGTGCCAGCAGCGTAGGAGGGGGCCTGAACACTGAAGCTTTCTTT. Translating gives CASSVGGGLNTEAFF. The chain links TRBV9 to TRBJ1-1, with TRBD1 identical over 7 bases. Looked up from germline, CDR1 is SGDLS and CDR2 is YYNGEE. The CDR3 is made up of 15 amino acids. The trim removed 0 bases at V and 0 bases at J, leaving 2 bases unmatched.

The chain carries TRBV6-5 and TRBJ1-2; D is unclear. V shed 3 bases and J shed 3 bases, with 8 bases lying between them. Germline CDR1 is MNHEY and CDR2 is SVGAGI. The CDR3 consists of 13 residues. The CDR3 sequence: CASSYASHYGYTF. DNA for the CDR3: TGTGCCAGCAGTTATGCCAGTCACTATGGCTACACCTTC.

The gene calls are TRBV9 and TRBJ2-3; TRBD1 matches at 8 bases. Losses at the gene ends were 0 bases for V and 4 bases for J; bases not matched to a gene: 4. Germline V gene sequence: CDR1 SGDLS, CDR2 YYNGEE. The CDR3 runs to 15 residues. The CDR3 nucleotides read TGTGCCAGCAGCGTAGGATGGACAGGGCCAGATACGCAGTATTTT. This gives the protein CASSVGWTGPDTQYF.

The rearrangement uses TRBV2 and TRBJ1-5, with 7 bases aligning to TRBD1. The junction had 9 bases not matched to a gene; V was cut back by 5 bases and J by 5 bases. Per the germline V gene, CDR1 is SNHLY and CDR2 is FYNNEI. This CDR3 region has 15 residues. The CDR3 loop is CASSPDRVEDQPQHF. The CDR3 region has the DNA TGTGCCAGCAGTCCCGACAGGGTGGAGGATCAGCCCCAGCATTTT.

The chain is built from TRBV6-1 and TRBJ1-2; D may be TRBD1 (5 bases). V dropped 6 bases and J dropped 7 bases, with 15 bases sitting between them. The CDR3 has 13 amino acids. Germline V gene data show CDR1 as MNHNS and CDR2 as SASEGT. CDR3 sequence reads: CASSLGASGGYTF. The CDR3 DNA reads as TGTGCCAGCAGCCTCGGGGCCTCGGGTGGCTACACCTTC.